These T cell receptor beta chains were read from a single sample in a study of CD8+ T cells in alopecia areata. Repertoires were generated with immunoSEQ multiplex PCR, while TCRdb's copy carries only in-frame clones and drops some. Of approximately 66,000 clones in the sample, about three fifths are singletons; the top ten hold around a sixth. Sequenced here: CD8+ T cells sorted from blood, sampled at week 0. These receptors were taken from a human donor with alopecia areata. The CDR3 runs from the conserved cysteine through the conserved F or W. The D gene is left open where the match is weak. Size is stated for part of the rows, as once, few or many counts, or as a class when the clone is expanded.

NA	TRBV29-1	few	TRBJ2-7	CSVRSASSYEQYF	TGCAGCGTCAGATCGGCTAGCAGCTACGAGCAGTACTTC
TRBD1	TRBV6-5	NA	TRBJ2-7	CASRDTGGYEQYF	TGTGCCAGCAGGGACACAGGGGGCTACGAGCAGTACTTC
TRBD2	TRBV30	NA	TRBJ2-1	CAWGTSLYNEQFF	TGTGCCTGGGGGACTAGCCTATACAATGAGCAGTTCTTC
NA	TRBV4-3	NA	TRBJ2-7	CASSQDRGAIYEQYF	TGCGCCAGCAGCCAAGATCGGGGGGCGATCTACGAGCAGTACTTC
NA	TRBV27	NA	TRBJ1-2	CASSLGQGGGYGYTF	TGTGCCAGCAGTTTAGGGCAGGGCGGGGGTTATGGCTACACCTTC
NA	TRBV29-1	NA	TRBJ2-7	CSVRGPTYEQYF	TGCAGCGTTCGGGGCCCTACCTACGAGCAGTACTTC
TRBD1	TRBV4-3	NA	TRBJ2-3	CASSQALPGQGADTQYF	TGCGCCAGCAGCCAAGCGCTTCCGGGACAGGGCGCAGATACGCAGTATTTT
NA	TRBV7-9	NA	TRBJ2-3	CASSLVGGESTDTQYF	TGTGCCAGCAGCTTAGTAGGTGGGGAGAGCACAGATACGCAGTATTTT
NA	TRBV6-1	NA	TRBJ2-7	CASSETGYEQYF	TGTGCCAGCAGTGAGACAGGCTACGAGCAGTACTTC
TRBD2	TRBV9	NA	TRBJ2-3	CASSGLAGWHFNTQYF	TGTGCCAGCAGCGGACTAGCGGGGTGGCACTTTAATACGCAGTATTTT
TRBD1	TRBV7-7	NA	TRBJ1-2	CASSPPLGQGVGYTF	TGTGCCAGCAGCCCCCCCCTGGGACAGGGGGTAGGCTACACCTTC
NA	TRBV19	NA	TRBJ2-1	CASSIVASSYNEQFF	TGTGCCAGTAGTATAGTGGCTAGCTCCTACAATGAGCAGTTCTTC
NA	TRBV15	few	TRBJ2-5	CATSRDPGLGQETQYF	TGTGCCACCAGCAGAGATCCGGGCTTGGGACAAGAGACCCAGTACTTC
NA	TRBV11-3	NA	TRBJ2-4	CASSLGDENIQYF	TGTGCCAGCAGCTTAGGTGATGAAAACATTCAGTACTTC
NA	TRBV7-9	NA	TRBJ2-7	CASSSSSVEQYF	TGTGCCAGCAGCTCATCTAGCGTCGAGCAGTACTTC
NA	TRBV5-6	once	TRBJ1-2	CASSLAAARVDGYTF	TGTGCCAGCAGCTTGGCGGCTGCCAGGGTCGATGGCTACACCTTC
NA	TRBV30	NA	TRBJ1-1	CAWRLGAMGTEAFF	TGTGCCTGGAGGCTGGGGGCGATGGGGACTGAAGCTTTCTTT
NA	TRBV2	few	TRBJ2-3	CASSSFSGGTADTQYF	TGTGCCAGCAGCTCTTTCAGTGGGGGAACTGCAGATACGCAGTATTTT
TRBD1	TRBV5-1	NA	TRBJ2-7	CASSLDRVYEQYF	TGCGCCAGCAGCCTGGACAGGGTCTACGAGCAGTACTTC
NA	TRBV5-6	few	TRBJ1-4	CASSESATNEKLFF	TGTGCCAGCAGCGAAAGTGCAACTAATGAAAAACTGTTTTTT
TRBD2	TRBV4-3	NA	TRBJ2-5	CASSRHSGESETQYF	TGCGCCAGCAGCCGACATAGCGGGGAATCTGAGACCCAGTACTTC
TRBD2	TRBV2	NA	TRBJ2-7	CASSDSTSDYEQYF	TGTGCCAGCAGCGACTCGACTAGCGACTACGAGCAGTACTTC
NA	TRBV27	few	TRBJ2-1	CASSLGGGHYNEQFF	TGTGCCAGCAGTTTGGGCGGGGGCCACTACAATGAGCAGTTCTTC
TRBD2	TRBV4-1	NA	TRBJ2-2	CASSLPSGTSSGELFF	TGCGCCAGCAGCCTCCCTTCCGGGACTAGTTCCGGGGAGCTGTTTTTT
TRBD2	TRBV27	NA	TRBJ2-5	CASSFSSGQETQYF	TGTGCCAGCAGTTTTTCTAGCGGCCAAGAGACCCAGTACTTC
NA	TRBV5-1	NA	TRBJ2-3	CASREARGGTDTQYF	TGCGCCAGCAGGGAAGCCAGGGGGGGCACAGATACGCAGTATTTT
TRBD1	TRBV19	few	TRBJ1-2	CASSPGQGAQYGYTF	TGTGCCAGTAGTCCCGGACAGGGGGCGCAGTATGGCTACACCTTC
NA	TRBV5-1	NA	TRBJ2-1	CASSLHPSQYNEQFF	TGCGCCAGCAGCTTGCACCCTTCCCAATACAATGAGCAGTTCTTC
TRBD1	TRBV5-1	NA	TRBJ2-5	CASSPGTGTQETQYF	TGCGCCAGCAGCCCCGGGACAGGGACCCAAGAGACCCAGTACTTC
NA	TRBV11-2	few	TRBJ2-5	CASSPTRRGETQYF	TGTGCCAGCAGCCCGACCCGGCGGGGTGAGACCCAGTACTTC